Presented here are 30 T cell receptor beta chains from one specimen sequenced in a study of early T cells in non-severe SARS-CoV-2 infection. TCRdb analysed the 5' RACE reads with MiXCR anew, one entry per CDR3 protein. The sample has some 39,000 distinct CDR3 sequences, roughly 7% seen once. What was sequenced was whole blood. These TCRs come from an adult who was a healthcare worker with PCR-confirmed SARS-CoV-2 infection or an uninfected control (not recorded which).

V and J are TRBV27 and TRBJ2-2; 10 nucleotides agree with TRBD1. J gave up 3 bases and V 7 bases, and 8 bases lay outside the gene matches. This CDR3 region has 16 residues. Germline V gene sequence: CDR1 MNHEY, CDR2 SMNVEV (reference sequence). The CDR3 DNA reads as TGTGCCAGCATCTCGACAGGGGGCACGGACACCGGGGAGCTGTTTTTT. The encoded protein is CASISTGGTDTGELFF.

This clonotype was detected many times. The J gene is TRBJ2-1, the V gene TRBV9; D is uncertain. The V end lost 0 bases, the J end lost 5 bases, and 18 bases lay between the germline ends. Germline CDR1 is SGDLS and CDR2 is YYNGEE. The CDR3 loop spans 17 amino acids. In DNA, the CDR3 is TGTGCCAGCAGCGTAGGACCTGGGCCCACGTCCGACAATGAGCAGTTCTTC. It codes for CASSVGPGPTSDNEQFF.

This clonotype was found many times. The chain uses TRBV28 and TRBJ2-5; D not resolved. Trimming removed 5 bases at V and 5 bases at J, with 18 bases between. The CDR3 is made up of 15 amino acids. Germline CDR1 MDHEN, CDR2 SYDVKM. Here the CDR3 reads CASSTPGPGQETQYF. CDR3 sequence (DNA): TGTGCCAGCAGTACTCCGGGCCCCGGTCAGGAGACCCAGTACTTC.

In this sample, this clonotype turned up many times. CDR3 sequence: CSARQGYYNSPLHF. DNA of the CDR3: TGCAGTGCTAGACAGGGCTACTATAATTCACCCCTCCACTTT. This chain links TRBV20-1 with TRBJ1-6; the D gene is possibly TRBD1 (5 bases). With 2 bases removed from V and 3 bases from J, the gap between germline ends came to 8 bases. The CDR3 runs to 14 residues. Germline assignment: CDR1 DFQATT and CDR2 SNEGSKA (reference sequence).

In this sample, this clonotype turned up many times. V usage is TRBV5-5 and J usage is TRBJ1-2, with D perhaps TRBD1 (6 bases). This CDR3 contains 17 residues. CDR1 is SGHKS, CDR2 YYEKEE, per germline (reference sequence). The ends were cut back, 4 bases at V and 2 bases at J, with 21 bases in the middle. The CDR3 coding sequence is TGTGCCAGCAGCATACAGGGTCCCCCCCTAAAAAACTATGGCTACACCTTC. This translates into CASSIQGPPLKNYGYTF.

The chain carries TRBV30 and TRBJ2-3; D is possibly TRBD2 (5 bases). Trimming left V 7 bases short and J 1 base short, with 12 bases between. This CDR3 contains 13 residues. In germline, CDR1 is GTSNPN, CDR2 SVGIG (reference sequence). The CDR3: CALRGSRTDTQYF. Here the CDR3 DNA reads TGTGCCTTACGAGGGAGCCGCACAGATACGCAGTATTTT.

The rearrangement uses TRBV12-3 or TRBV12-4 and TRBJ2-2; D is undetermined. CDR3 length: 13 amino acids. Trimming cost V 8 bases and J 1 base, with 8 bases left between them. The CDR3: CASRRLNTGELFF. In nucleotides, the CDR3 is TGTGCCAGCCGAAGACTGAACACCGGGGAGCTGTTTTTT.

This clonotype was seen a handful of times. J is TRBJ2-1 and V is TRBV6-4; the D gene is possibly TRBD1 (6 bases). V lost 8 bases, J lost 3 bases, and 11 bases lay in between. Germline V gives CDR1 MRHNA, CDR2 SNTAGT. This CDR3 region has 13 residues. This CDR3 is CASRDTDYNEQFF. In nucleotides, the CDR3 is TGTGCCAGCCGGGACACGGACTACAATGAGCAGTTCTTC.

For this clonotype: One junction end does not reproduce the germline sequence, and a read error may be involved. The chain joins TRBV2 to TRBJ1-1; D gene ambiguous. CDR3 size: 14 residues. The germline gives CDR1 SNHLY, CDR2 FYNNEI. CDR3 residues: CASSASIMSPEAFF. CDR3 nucleotide sequence: TGTGCCAGCAGTGCTTCAATAATGAGTCCTGAGGCTTTCTTT.

The V and J genes are TRBV20-1 and TRBJ1-2; unclear D gene. Germline values: CDR1 DFQATT, CDR2 SNEGSKA (reference sequence). The CDR3 spans 13 residues. Trimming stripped 4 bases from V and 2 bases from J, with 11 bases between. The CDR3: CSANKDGNYGYTF. The DNA of the CDR3 is TGCAGTGCTAATAAAGACGGGAACTATGGCTACACCTTC.

This clonotype was picked up a small number of times. The chain uses TRBV9 and TRBJ1-2; maybe TRBD1 (5 bases). Germline-derived CDR1 and CDR2 are SGDLS and YYNGEE. The CDR3 consists of 18 residues. Trimming left V 0 bases short and J 4 bases short, with 22 bases between. The CDR3 protein is CASSVGPGAEPFLYGYTF. Here the CDR3 DNA reads TGTGCCAGCAGCGTAGGTCCTGGGGCCGAACCCTTCCTCTATGGCTACACCTTC.

The table lists this clonotype with a few counts. The chain uses TRBV11-2 and TRBJ2-3, with 10 bases identical to TRBD1. The CDR3 loop spans 15 amino acids. From germline, CDR1 is SGHAT and CDR2 FQNNGV. Trimming took 5 bases from V and 2 from J; bases not matched to a gene: 4. CDR3 region: CASSPGQGYTDTQYF. DNA for the CDR3: TGTGCCAGCAGCCCGGGACAGGGGTACACAGATACGCAGTATTTT.

The rearrangement joins TRBV5-5 to TRBJ1-2; 9 bases fit TRBD1. The CDR3 totals 15 residues. Germline CDR1 SGHKS, CDR2 YYEKEE (reference sequence). J lost 4 bases, V lost 4 bases, and 8 bases had no gene match. DNA of the CDR3: TGTGCCAGCAGCCCGAGCCTGGGACAGGGCTATGGCTACACCTTC. Amino acids: CASSPSLGQGYGYTF. Using reference TRBV5-5 and TRBJ1-2 for the parts outside the CDR3, the full variable domain is DAGVTQSPTHLIKTRGQQVTLRCSPISGHKSVSWYQQVLGQGPQFIFQYYEKEERGRGNFPDRFSARQFPNYSSELNVNALLLGDSALYLCASSPSLGQGYGYTFGSGTRLTVV.

The genes are TRBV5-1 and TRBJ1-2, with no clear D. The CDR3 loop spans 14 amino acids. Trimming took 1 base from V and 5 from J, leaving 12 bases between them. Germline V CDR1 and CDR2: SGHRS, YFSETQ. The CDR3 loop reads CASSLLRPPYGYTF. The CDR3 DNA is TGCGCCAGCAGCTTGTTACGGCCCCCTTATGGCTACACCTTC.

This clonotype was seen many times. This chain connects TRBV20-1 to TRBJ2-2, with D possibly matching TRBD1 (6 bases). This CDR3 region has 15 residues. Germline loops: CDR1 DFQATT, CDR2 SNEGSKA (reference sequence). Trimming stripped 3 bases from V and 4 bases from J, with 15 bases between. For the CDR3, the DNA is TGCAGTGCTAGGAACAGGGCAGGTAGCACCGGGGAGCTGTTTTTT. Its translation: CSARNRAGSTGELFF.

This clonotype has more than one count but fewer than ten. In nucleotides, the CDR3 is TGTGCCAGCAGCGCCCGACAGGGATTGGATGAAAAACTGTTTTTT. Translating it yields CASSARQGLDEKLFF. The chain joins TRBV7-2 to TRBJ1-4, with TRBD1 matching 7 bases. There are 15 residues in the CDR3. V was pared by 5 bases and J by 6 bases, with 9 bases of the junction left unmatched. Germline values: CDR1 SGHTA, CDR2 FQGNSA.

This clonotype was seen many times. The CDR3 DNA is TGTGCCAGCAGCTTGGGGGACGGACCCTACGAGCAGTACTTC. It encodes CASSLGDGPYEQYF. V usage is TRBV5-5 and J usage is TRBJ2-7; D might be TRBD1 or TRBD2, each matching 5 bases. Trimming stripped 0 bases from V and 2 bases from J, with 9 bases between. Per the germline V gene, CDR1 is SGHKS and CDR2 is YYEKEE (reference sequence). The CDR3 contains 14 residues. Looking up the rest from reference TRBV5-5 and TRBJ2-7 gives the full variable domain: DAGVTQSPTHLIKTRGQQVTLRCSPISGHKSVSWYQQVLGQGPQFIFQYYEKEERGRGNFPDRFSARQFPNYSSELNVNALLLGDSALYLCASSLGDGPYEQYFGPGTRLTVT.

This clonotype was detected many times. The chain employs TRBV28 and TRBJ2-1; 8 nucleotides agree with TRBD2. The CDR3 sequence is 16 residues long. Germline loops: CDR1 MDHEN, CDR2 SYDVKM. V lost 4 bases, J lost 7 bases, and 12 bases stayed unmatched. For the CDR3, the DNA is TGTGCCAGCAGTTCCCCCTGGAGCGGGGGACGGAATGAGCAGTTCTTC. Its translation: CASSSPWSGGRNEQFF.

The chain couples TRBV11-2 to TRBJ2-5; the match to TRBD1 covers 7 bases. The CDR3 consists of 17 residues. Germline CDR1 reads SGHAT; CDR2 reads FQNNGV. V shed 4 bases and J 1 base; nucleotides not matched to a gene: 12. CDR3 nucleotides: TGTGCCAGCAGCTCCCCCCGGTTGACAGGGAGCCAAGAGACCCAGTACTTC. It specifies CASSSPRLTGSQETQYF.

CDR3 coding DNA: TGTGCCAGCAGAAAAAACGTAGCGGGGGGCGTCGATGAGCAGTTCTTC. Translating gives CASRKNVAGGVDEQFF. The chain uses TRBV3-1 and TRBJ2-1; 10 bases agree with TRBD2. CDR1 is LGHDT and CDR2 is YNNKEL in the germline V gene (reference sequence). With 6 bases clipped from V and 8 bases from J, the junction kept 13 bases outside the gene matches. The CDR3 totals 16 residues.

There are many counts of this clonotype. V gene TRBV9 combines with J gene TRBJ1-2; 8 nucleotides agree with TRBD1. Germline lookup yields CDR1 SGDLS and CDR2 YYNGEE. With 4 bases clipped from V and 2 bases from J, the junction kept 4 bases outside the gene matches. This CDR3 contains 14 residues. This chain's CDR3 is CASSTGTGNYGYTF. The CDR3 coding sequence is TGTGCCAGCAGCACTGGGACAGGAAACTATGGCTACACCTTC.

This clonotype has a count of ten or more. V and J are TRBV12-3 or TRBV12-4 and TRBJ1-2, with a weak D call TRBD1 (6 bases). This CDR3 has 19 residues. The ends were cut back, 6 bases at V and 0 bases at J, with 26 bases in the middle. The chain's CDR3 is CASRTTRDTKKPTNYGYTF. CDR3 nucleotide sequence: TGTGCCAGCAGAACTACCAGGGACACCAAAAAACCAACTAACTATGGCTACACCTTC.

This clonotype was detected many times. V gene TRBV9 combines with J gene TRBJ2-3, with unresolved D. The V end lost 5 bases, the J end lost 3 bases, and 7 bases lay between the germline ends. This CDR3 region has 12 residues. The germline V gene has CDR1 SGDLS and CDR2 YYNGEE. CDR3 nucleotides: TGTGCCAGCAGTTACCGTACAGATACGCAGTATTTT. Translated, it gives CASSYRTDTQYF.

This clonotype occurred a few times. This sequence joins TRBV7-2 and TRBJ2-1, with no clear D. Germline lookup yields CDR1 SGHTA and CDR2 FQGNSA. CDR3 size: 14 residues. Trimming pared 2 bases from V and 8 bases from J, leaving 13 bases between. The CDR3 is CASSLSRDTHEQFF. The CDR3, as DNA: TGTGCCAGCAGCTTAAGCAGAGACACTCATGAGCAGTTCTTC.

This clonotype was seen repeatedly, ten times or more. V and J are TRBV29-1 and TRBJ2-7, with D unresolved. CDR3 length equals 10 residues. The germline V gene encodes CDR1 SQVTM and CDR2 ANQGSEA. The V end lost 5 bases, the J end lost 6 bases, and 8 bases lay between the germline ends. For the CDR3, the DNA is TGCAGCGTTTTCTGGCCCGAGCAGTACTTC. The encoded protein is CSVFWPEQYF.

The chain uses TRBV7-9 and TRBJ1-2, with 12 bases lining up with TRBD1. This CDR3 has 15 residues. Trimming took 2 bases from V and 8 from J; bases not matched to a gene: 6. From germline, CDR1 is SEHNR and CDR2 FQNEAQ (reference sequence). Here the CDR3 reads CASSLPGQGAQGYTF. The CDR3 coding sequence is TGTGCCAGCAGCTTACCGGGACAGGGGGCGCAGGGCTACACCTTC. Complete variable domain (other parts from reference TRBV7-9 and TRBJ1-2): DTGVSQNPRHKITKRGQNVTFRCDPISEHNRLYWYRQTLGQGPEFLTYFQNEAQLEKSRLLSDRFSAERPKGSFSTLEIQRTEQGDSAMYLCASSLPGQGAQGYTFGSGTRLTVV.

This clonotype was seen only a few times. V gene TRBV7-2 combines with J gene TRBJ2-3, with D tentatively TRBD2 (6 bases). The V end was cut by 4 bases, the J end by 2 bases, with 19 bases between. The CDR3 contains 17 residues. CDR1 SGHTA and CDR2 FQGNSA come from the germline V gene. In nucleotides, the CDR3 is TGTGCCAGCAGCTCCCAAGGCGGGCGGGGAATCACAGATACGCAGTATTTT. This sequence encodes CASSSQGGRGITDTQYF.

This clonotype was detected a few times. The rearrangement uses TRBV9 and TRBJ2-5; TRBD1 matches 7 bases. J was trimmed by 4 bases and V by 0 bases; bases with no gene match: 12. The CDR3 consists of 17 residues. CDR1 and CDR2 (germline): SGDLS, YYNGEE. DNA for the CDR3: TGTGCCAGCAGCGTAGCGGCCGGGCGACAGGGTACAGAGACCCAGTACTTC. Translated: CASSVAAGRQGTETQYF. Full variable domain (remainder filled in from reference TRBV9 and TRBJ2-5): DSGVTQTPKHLITATGQRVTLRCSPRSGDLSVYWYQQSLDQGLQFLIQYYNGEERAKGNILERFSAQQFPDLHSELNLSSLELGDSALYFCASSVAAGRQGTETQYFGPGTRLLVL.

This clonotype has a handful of counts. The rearrangement joins TRBV10-3 to TRBJ1-5, with 11 bases fitting TRBD1. CDR1 and CDR2 (germline): ENHRY, SYGVKD. This CDR3 is 17 amino acids long. V shed 6 bases, J shed 0 bases, and the junction held 7 bases outside the gene matches. In DNA form, the CDR3 reads TGTGCCATCAGGGAAAGGACAGGGGGCGATAGCAATCAGCCCCAGCATTTT. Its protein is CAIRERTGGDSNQPQHF.

Ten or more counts support this clonotype. The chain recombines TRBV6-2 or TRBV6-3 with TRBJ2-1; 10 bases map to TRBD2. CDR1 and CDR2 (germline): MNHEY, SVGEGT. Trimming took 6 bases from V and 3 from J; bases not matched to a gene: 5. The CDR3 contains 15 residues. The CDR3 DNA is TGTGCCAGCAGCCTACTAGCGGGGAACTACAATGAGCAGTTCTTC. This gives the protein CASSLLAGNYNEQFF.